This T cell receptor beta chain stems from a study of sequential checkpoint blockade in melanoma. The data were produced by immunoSEQ multiplex PCR, yet TCRdb's version contains in-frame clones alone and is incomplete. Of some 3,900 clones listed, around a quarter are singletons. In its sample, this clone was seen many times. No antigen is known for it. Germline loops: CDR1 SGHNT, CDR2 YENEEA. V was clipped by 1 base and J by 4 bases, with 11 bases between them. CDR3 length: 15 amino acids. Study-level results: About 30 times likelier clinical benefit followed increased tumor T-cell fraction and clonality.

Treatment: randomized to nivolumab then ipilimumab (arm A) or the reverse (arm B). The clonotype was recovered from a human donor with melanoma. Sequenced material: tumor tissue (inferred from file names), taken from a patient given nivolumab and ipilimumab in sequence. The genes are TRBV11-3 and TRBJ2-1; a possible D gene is TRBD2 (6 bases). Written as DNA, the CDR3 is TGTGCCAGCAGCTTAGGGGAGGCCACTTACAATGAGCAGTTCTTC. Protein product: CASSLGEATYNEQFF.